This passage covers 15 T cell receptor beta chains from one sample sequenced in a study of blood T cell repertoires in COVID-19. Assay used: immunoSEQ multiplex PCR; TCRdb lists only in-frame clones, some missing. The sample has roughly 100,000 clones; roughly 90% are singletons. Source material: peripheral blood. These receptors were obtained from a woman aged 50 to 60 with COVID-19, enrolled during active disease.

The chain joins TRBV7-2 to TRBJ1-2, with D tentatively TRBD1 (6 bases). Germline values: CDR1 SGHTA, CDR2 FQGNSA. CDR3 length equals 12 residues. The V gene lost 5 bases and the J gene lost 9 bases, with 13 bases spanning the gap. The CDR3 DNA reads TGTGCCAGCAGCAACTCTGACAGGCGCTACACCTTC. It specifies CASSNSDRRYTF.

The chain joins TRBV11-3 to TRBJ2-2; 9 positions agree with TRBD2. The trim removed 5 bases at V and 0 bases at J, leaving 10 bases unmatched. The germline V gene encodes CDR1 SGHNT and CDR2 YENEEA. The CDR3 covers 18 residues. CDR3 bases: TGTGCCAGCAGCCCAGGACTAGCGAAAGACGCGAACACCGGGGAGCTGTTTTTT. Protein sequence: CASSPGLAKDANTGELFF. The whole variable domain, remainder taken from reference TRBV11-3 and TRBJ2-2, is EAGVVQSPRYKIIEKKQPVAFWCNPISGHNTLYWYLQNLGQGPELLIRYENEEAVDDSQLPKDRFSAERLKGVDSTLKIQPAELGDSAVYLCASSPGLAKDANTGELFFGEGSRLTVL.

The chain recombines TRBV29-1 with TRBJ2-2; a weak D match, TRBD2 (6 bases). With 6 bases removed from V and 3 bases from J, the gap between germline ends came to 8 bases. The CDR3 loop spans 12 amino acids. Looked up from germline, CDR1 is SQVTM and CDR2 is ANQGSEA. The CDR3 region is CSVGSYTGELFF. In DNA, the CDR3 is TGCAGCGTCGGGAGTTACACCGGGGAGCTGTTTTTT.

The sample holds one count of this clone. The rearrangement joins TRBV10-2 to TRBJ2-2; possibly TRBD2 for D (7 bases). CDR1 is WSHSY, CDR2 SAAADI, per germline. V lost 4 bases and J lost 0, with 27 bases in between. CDR3 size: 21 residues. CDR3 DNA sequence: TGCGCCAGCAGTGGACTCGCGGCGGGGGCGTTAATACCAGCGAACACCGGGGAGCTGTTTTTT. Protein product: CASSGLAAGALIPANTGELFF.

The chain couples TRBV27 to TRBJ1-6, with D perhaps TRBD1 (5 bases). The V gene lost 0 bases and the J gene lost 9 bases, with 18 bases spanning the gap. Germline CDR1 and CDR2: MNHEY and SMNVEV (reference sequence). This CDR3 is 17 amino acids long. CDR3 bases: TGTGCCAGCAGTTTATCGATGCAGGGAAGTAAGAGTTCACCCCTCCACTTT. It codes for CASSLSMQGSKSSPLHF.

This chain uses TRBV5-1 with TRBJ2-7; D not resolved. The germline V gene has CDR1 SGHRS and CDR2 YFSETQ. This CDR3 comprises 14 residues. V was pared by 4 bases and J by 4 bases, with 15 bases between. The CDR3 region has the DNA TGCGCCAGCAGCCCCCCTAATTCGCCATACGAGCAGTACTTC. Translation gives CASSPPNSPYEQYF.

The chain couples TRBV10-1 to TRBJ2-3; possibly TRBD2 for D (6 bases). The CDR3 spans 14 residues. CDR1 WNHNN and CDR2 SYGVQD come from the germline V gene (reference sequence). Trimming pared 3 bases from V and 4 bases from J, leaving 11 bases between. The CDR3 region has the DNA TGCGCCAGCAGTGACGGCGGGGATCCAGATACGCAGTATTTT. Its translation: CASSDGGDPDTQYF.

This clone appeared a few times. This chain uses TRBV5-1 with TRBJ2-3, with TRBD1 matching 11 bases. Germline trimming cut 2 bases from V and 3 bases from J; bases unmatched to any gene: 2. In germline, CDR1 is SGHRS, CDR2 YFSETQ. The CDR3 loop spans 15 amino acids. The CDR3 DNA follows: TGCGCCAGCAGCTTCGGACAGGGGGCTACAGATACGCAGTATTTT. The encoded protein is CASSFGQGATDTQYF.

The chain combines TRBV6-5 with TRBJ1-6, with 8 bases aligning to TRBD1. CDR3 length: 15 residues. Germline lookup yields CDR1 MNHEY and CDR2 SVGAGI. V trimming: 6 bases; J trimming: 7 bases; junction bases outside the gene matches: 8. In nucleotides, the CDR3 is TGTGCCAGCAGATCACAGGGGGGGATCAATTCACCCCTCCACTTT. It is translated as CASRSQGGINSPLHF.

This chain joins TRBV5-5 and TRBJ1-6, with 7 bases fitting TRBD1. From germline, CDR1 is SGHKS and CDR2 YYEKEE (reference sequence). The length of the CDR3 is 14 residues. With 4 bases clipped from V and 10 bases from J, the junction kept 8 bases outside the gene matches. As DNA, the CDR3 is TGTGCCAGCAGCCTCGGGACAGCGGACTCACCCCTCCACTTT. Its protein is CASSLGTADSPLHF.

The rearrangement links TRBV5-4 to TRBJ2-7, with D maybe TRBD2 (6 bases). The CDR3 sequence is 15 residues long. The V end lost 2 bases, the J end lost 3 bases, and 15 bases lay between the germline ends. From germline, CDR1 is SGHNT and CDR2 YYREEE (reference sequence). The CDR3 loop reads CASSFKAGAYYEQYF. CDR3 DNA sequence: TGTGCCAGCAGCTTTAAAGCGGGCGCCTACTACGAGCAGTACTTC. The full variable domain, in which reference TRBV5-4 and TRBJ2-7 provide the parts outside the CDR3, is ETGVTQSPTHLIKTRGQQVTLRCSSQSGHNTVSWYQQALGQGPQFIFQYYREEENGRGNFPPRFSGLQFPNYSSELNVNALELDDSALYLCASSFKAGAYYEQYFGPGTRLTVT.

The chain employs TRBV24-1 and TRBJ1-5; D is possibly TRBD1 (6 bases). Germline V gene lookup returns CDR1 KGHDR and CDR2 SFDVKD. Trimming shortened V by 5 bases and J by 4 bases, and 8 bases separated the two germline ends. The CDR3 runs 13 residues. For the CDR3, the DNA is TGTGCCACCAGTGGAGGGGGAAATCAGCCCCAGCATTTT. This gives the protein CATSGGGNQPQHF.

The chain combines TRBV19 with TRBJ2-7; tentatively, D is TRBD2 (6 bases). Germline V CDR1 and CDR2: LNHDA, SQIVND (reference sequence). The CDR3 spans 13 residues. V dropped 1 base and J dropped 5 bases, with 9 bases sitting between them. The CDR3 DNA reads TGTGCCAGTAGTATAGTAGGAGGGGACGAGCAGTACTTC. Amino acids: CASSIVGGDEQYF.

The chain has TRBV7-9 and TRBJ1-1; D remains ambiguous. CDR1 and CDR2 from the germline V gene are SEHNR and FQNEAQ (reference sequence). CDR3 length: 12 residues. Trimming removed 4 bases at V and 11 bases at J, with 14 bases between. DNA for the CDR3: TGTGCCAGCAGCTCAGCGGGCCTTTTTGCTTTCTTT. Translated: CASSSAGLFAFF.

The chain joins TRBV19 to TRBJ1-3; D not resolved. V was shortened by 5 bases and J by 2 bases, with 16 bases between the two germline ends. CDR1 and CDR2 (germline): LNHDA, SQIVND (reference sequence). The CDR3 has 16 residues. The CDR3 DNA is TGTGCCAGTAGTGACGACGGGATCCTTGCTGGAAACACCATATATTTT. It is translated as CASSDDGILAGNTIYF. The full variable domain, completed using reference TRBV19 and TRBJ1-3, is DGGITQSPKYLFRKEGQNVTLSCEQNLNHDAMYWYRQDPGQGLRLIYYSQIVNDFQKGDIAEGYSVSREKKESFPLTVTSAQKNPTAFYLCASSDDGILAGNTIYFGEGSWLTVV.